A selection of T cell receptor beta chains follows, all from one sample in a study of blood T cell repertoires in COVID-19. Profiled with immunoSEQ multiplex PCR; TCRdb holds only in-frame clones, not every one. The sample carries more than 150,000 clones, more than 65% recorded once. Sequencing used peripheral blood. The receptors stem from a woman aged 45-65 years with acute or convalescent COVID-19. Each CDR3 is given with its conserved first and last residue. D genes are given only for firm matches. Part of the rows lack a size; the others show once, few, many or a class for expanded clones.

CDR3 protein: CASSQGRGTHQETQYF; CDR3 DNA: TGCGCCAGCAGCCAGGGGCGCGGGACGCACCAAGAGACCCAGTACTTC; clone size: NA; V gene: TRBV4-3; J gene: TRBJ2-5; CDR3 length: 16; D gene: NA
CDR3 protein: CASRSQGTYGYTF; CDR3 DNA: TGTGCCAGTAGGTCACAGGGAACCTATGGCTACACCTTC; clone size: once; V gene: TRBV19; J gene: TRBJ1-2; CDR3 length: 13; D gene: NA
CDR3 protein: CASSTTGGGSPLHF; CDR3 DNA: TGTGCCAGTAGTACGACAGGCGGGGGGTCACCCCTCCACTTT; clone size: NA; V gene: TRBV19; J gene: TRBJ1-6; CDR3 length: 14; D gene: NA
CDR3 protein: CASTGQGSLRGYTF; CDR3 DNA: TGTGCCAGCACTGGACAGGGATCCTTGCGTGGCTACACCTTC; clone size: NA; V gene: TRBV6-5; J gene: TRBJ1-2; CDR3 length: 14; D gene: TRBD1
CDR3 protein: CASSYGMRADTQYF; CDR3 DNA: TGTGCCAGCAGTTACGGAATGCGGGCAGATACGCAGTATTTT; clone size: NA; V gene: TRBV6-2/TRBV6-3; J gene: TRBJ2-3; CDR3 length: 14; D gene: NA
CDR3 protein: CAITSDRGDSPLHF; CDR3 DNA: TGTGCCATCACCTCGGACAGGGGAGATTCACCCCTCCACTTT; clone size: NA; V gene: TRBV10-3; J gene: TRBJ1-6; CDR3 length: 14; D gene: TRBD1
CDR3 protein: CASSQRSSGTYNEQFF; CDR3 DNA: TGTGCCAGCAGCCAGAGATCTAGCGGGACGTACAATGAGCAGTTCTTC; clone size: NA; V gene: TRBV4-2; J gene: TRBJ2-1; CDR3 length: 16; D gene: TRBD2
CDR3 protein: CASSSRGQPQHF; CDR3 DNA: TGTGCCAGCAGCTCCAGGGGTCAGCCCCAGCATTTT; clone size: NA; V gene: TRBV7-2; J gene: TRBJ1-5; CDR3 length: 12; D gene: NA
CDR3 protein: CASSFRAGLAVQETQYF; CDR3 DNA: TGTGCCAGCAGCTTTCGGGCCGGACTAGCGGTCCAAGAGACCCAGTACTTC; clone size: NA; V gene: TRBV5-4; J gene: TRBJ2-5; CDR3 length: 17; D gene: TRBD2
CDR3 protein: CASSLTENIQYF; CDR3 DNA: TGCGCCAGCAGCCTGACAGAAAACATTCAGTACTTC; clone size: NA; V gene: TRBV5-1; J gene: TRBJ2-4; CDR3 length: 12; D gene: NA
CDR3 protein: CASSLSVLTSGVHNEQFF; CDR3 DNA: TGTGCCAGCAGTTTATCAGTTCTGACTAGCGGGGTACACAATGAGCAGTTCTTC; clone size: NA; V gene: TRBV27; J gene: TRBJ2-1; CDR3 length: 18; D gene: TRBD2
CDR3 protein: CASSLEGHDTEAFF; CDR3 DNA: TGCGCCAGCAGCTTGGAAGGACACGACACTGAAGCTTTCTTT; clone size: NA; V gene: TRBV5-1; J gene: TRBJ1-1; CDR3 length: 14; D gene: NA
CDR3 protein: CASSRQGDTEAFF; CDR3 DNA: TGTGCCAGTAGTCGACAGGGGGACACTGAAGCTTTCTTT; clone size: few; V gene: TRBV19; J gene: TRBJ1-1; CDR3 length: 13; D gene: TRBD1
CDR3 protein: CASSPGVEAFF; CDR3 DNA: TGTGCCAGCAGCCCAGGGGTAGAAGCTTTCTTT; clone size: NA; V gene: TRBV25-1; J gene: TRBJ1-1; CDR3 length: 11; D gene: NA
CDR3 protein: CASSAGSPGVSGYTF; CDR3 DNA: TGTGCCAGCAGCGCGGGATCCCCAGGGGTCTCTGGCTACACCTTC; clone size: once; V gene: TRBV9; J gene: TRBJ1-2; CDR3 length: 15; D gene: NA
CDR3 protein: CATQTAGGNNEQFF; CDR3 DNA: TGTGCCACCCAAACGGCGGGAGGGAACAATGAGCAGTTCTTC; clone size: NA; V gene: TRBV24-1; J gene: TRBJ2-1; CDR3 length: 14; D gene: TRBD2
CDR3 protein: CASRQDLSVETQYF; CDR3 DNA: TGTGCCAGCAGACAGGATCTGTCCGTTGAGACCCAGTACTTC; clone size: NA; V gene: TRBV6-5; J gene: TRBJ2-5; CDR3 length: 14; D gene: NA
CDR3 protein: CASSPSNRGITGELFF; CDR3 DNA: TGTGCCAGCAGCCCATCGAACAGGGGAATAACCGGGGAGCTGTTTTTT; clone size: NA; V gene: TRBV7-8; J gene: TRBJ2-2; CDR3 length: 16; D gene: TRBD1
CDR3 protein: CASTSGGNGEQYF; CDR3 DNA: TGTGCCAGCACCTCGGGGGGGAATGGCGAGCAGTACTTC; clone size: few; V gene: TRBV14; J gene: TRBJ2-7; CDR3 length: 13; D gene: TRBD2
CDR3 protein: CASSQSLGYTEAFF; CDR3 DNA: TGTGCCAGCAGTCAATCACTCGGGTACACTGAAGCTTTCTTT; clone size: NA; V gene: TRBV6-2/TRBV6-3; J gene: TRBJ1-1; CDR3 length: 14; D gene: NA
CDR3 protein: CAISETGTVNTEAFF; CDR3 DNA: TGTGCCATCAGTGAAACAGGGACCGTAAACACTGAAGCTTTCTTT; clone size: NA; V gene: TRBV10-3; J gene: TRBJ1-1; CDR3 length: 15; D gene: NA
CDR3 protein: CASSILGGENTEAFF; CDR3 DNA: TGTGCCAGTAGTATTCTCGGGGGAGAGAACACTGAAGCTTTCTTT; clone size: NA; V gene: TRBV19; J gene: TRBJ1-1; CDR3 length: 15; D gene: NA
CDR3 protein: CATKQGADTEAFF; CDR3 DNA: TGTGCCACCAAACAGGGGGCAGACACTGAAGCTTTCTTT; clone size: once; V gene: TRBV10-3; J gene: TRBJ1-1; CDR3 length: 13; D gene: TRBD1
CDR3 protein: CASNPPSGGGYEQYF; CDR3 DNA: TGTGCCAGCAACCCACCTTCAGGGGGCGGGTACGAGCAGTACTTC; clone size: NA; V gene: TRBV6-5; J gene: TRBJ2-7; CDR3 length: 15; D gene: TRBD1
CDR3 protein: CASSPGRGASDTQYF; CDR3 DNA: TGTGCCAGCTCACCCGGCCGGGGGGCCTCAGATACGCAGTATTTT; clone size: NA; V gene: TRBV18; J gene: TRBJ2-3; CDR3 length: 15; D gene: NA
CDR3 protein: CASRPGTHPYEQYF; CDR3 DNA: TGTGCCAGCAGGCCCGGGACACATCCCTACGAGCAGTACTTC; clone size: NA; V gene: TRBV7-9; J gene: TRBJ2-7; CDR3 length: 14; D gene: NA
CDR3 protein: CATRVGGLSTGELFF; CDR3 DNA: TGTGCCACCAGGGTCGGGGGGCTAAGCACCGGGGAGCTGTTTTTT; clone size: NA; V gene: TRBV27; J gene: TRBJ2-2; CDR3 length: 15; D gene: NA
CDR3 protein: CASSKRQGGTSGNTIYF; CDR3 DNA: TGTGCCAGTAGTAAACGACAGGGCGGAACCTCTGGAAACACCATATATTTT; clone size: NA; V gene: TRBV19; J gene: TRBJ1-3; CDR3 length: 17; D gene: TRBD1
CDR3 protein: CASSERGNGNTEAFF; CDR3 DNA: TGTGCCAGCAGCGAGCGAGGGAATGGGAACACTGAAGCTTTCTTT; clone size: NA; V gene: TRBV9; J gene: TRBJ1-1; CDR3 length: 15; D gene: NA
CDR3 protein: CASSNAGTGGSQETQYF; CDR3 DNA: TGTGCCAGCTCGAACGCGGGGACAGGGGGTAGCCAAGAGACCCAGTACTTC; clone size: NA; V gene: TRBV18; J gene: TRBJ2-5; CDR3 length: 17; D gene: TRBD1
CDR3 protein: CASSYRGRFGTDTQYF; CDR3 DNA: TGTGCCAGCAGTTACAGGGGGCGCTTTGGTACAGATACGCAGTATTTT; clone size: NA; V gene: TRBV28; J gene: TRBJ2-3; CDR3 length: 16; D gene: TRBD1
CDR3 protein: CAATGANEKLFF; CDR3 DNA: TGTGCAGCGACAGGGGCTAATGAAAAACTGTTTTTT; clone size: NA; V gene: TRBV28; J gene: TRBJ1-4; CDR3 length: 12; D gene: TRBD1
CDR3 protein: CASSRGLAVYEQYF; CDR3 DNA: TGTGCCAGCAGCCGGGGACTAGCGGTGTACGAGCAGTACTTC; clone size: NA; V gene: TRBV3-1/TRBV3-2; J gene: TRBJ2-7; CDR3 length: 14; D gene: TRBD2
CDR3 protein: CASSQLYRGFQYTF; CDR3 DNA: TGTGCCAGCAGCCAATTGTACAGGGGGTTTCAATACACCTTC; clone size: NA; V gene: TRBV14; J gene: TRBJ1-2; CDR3 length: 14; D gene: TRBD1
CDR3 protein: CAWRFLNEKLFF; CDR3 DNA: TGTGCCTGGAGGTTCCTTAATGAAAAACTGTTTTTT; clone size: NA; V gene: TRBV30; J gene: TRBJ1-4; CDR3 length: 12; D gene: NA
CDR3 protein: CASSRYGRTEAFF; CDR3 DNA: TGTGCCAGCAGCAGGTACGGGAGGACTGAAGCTTTCTTT; clone size: NA; V gene: TRBV5-4; J gene: TRBJ1-1; CDR3 length: 13; D gene: NA
CDR3 protein: CASSTGTSGYEQYF; CDR3 DNA: TGTGCCAGCAGCACCGGGACTAGCGGGTACGAGCAGTACTTC; clone size: NA; V gene: TRBV5-6; J gene: TRBJ2-7; CDR3 length: 14; D gene: TRBD2
CDR3 protein: CASSQSTGTSEAFF; CDR3 DNA: TGTGCCAGCAGCCAGTCGACAGGCACCTCTGAAGCTTTCTTT; clone size: NA; V gene: TRBV4-2; J gene: TRBJ1-1; CDR3 length: 14; D gene: NA
CDR3 protein: CSVSRSRDEQFF; CDR3 DNA: TGCAGCGTTAGCCGGAGTCGGGATGAGCAGTTCTTC; clone size: NA; V gene: TRBV29-1; J gene: TRBJ2-1; CDR3 length: 12; D gene: NA
CDR3 protein: CASSITGVGEKLFF; CDR3 DNA: TGTGCCAGTAGTATAACGGGGGTCGGAGAAAAACTGTTTTTT; clone size: NA; V gene: TRBV19; J gene: TRBJ1-4; CDR3 length: 14; D gene: NA
CDR3 protein: CASSLSYGPGRPLHF; CDR3 DNA: TGTGCCAGCAGTTTATCCTACGGGCCAGGGCGACCCCTCCACTTT; clone size: few; V gene: TRBV28; J gene: TRBJ1-6; CDR3 length: 15; D gene: NA
CDR3 protein: CASSLDTRDQPQHF; CDR3 DNA: TGTGCCAGCAGCTTGGACACACGGGATCAGCCCCAGCATTTT; clone size: NA; V gene: TRBV5-5; J gene: TRBJ1-5; CDR3 length: 14; D gene: NA
CDR3 protein: CASSVGAGHYTF; CDR3 DNA: TGTGCCAGCAGCGTCGGCGCCGGACACTACACCTTC; clone size: NA; V gene: TRBV9; J gene: TRBJ1-2; CDR3 length: 12; D gene: NA
CDR3 protein: CASRQQGAEGYTF; CDR3 DNA: TGTGCCAGCAGGCAACAGGGGGCGGAGGGCTACACCTTC; clone size: NA; V gene: TRBV28; J gene: TRBJ1-2; CDR3 length: 13; D gene: TRBD1
CDR3 protein: CASSKGGHMSSGNTIYF; CDR3 DNA: TGTGCCAGTAGTAAAGGGGGACACATGAGCTCTGGAAACACCATATATTTT; clone size: NA; V gene: TRBV19; J gene: TRBJ1-3; CDR3 length: 17; D gene: NA
CDR3 protein: CASSFGTGGWTEAFF; CDR3 DNA: TGTGCCAGTAGTTTTGGGACAGGGGGGTGGACTGAAGCTTTCTTT; clone size: NA; V gene: TRBV19; J gene: TRBJ1-1; CDR3 length: 15; D gene: TRBD1
CDR3 protein: CASGGQGTLTLQAYNEQFF; CDR3 DNA: TGTGCCAGCGGGGGACAGGGGACTCTAACACTTCAAGCCTACAATGAGCAGTTCTTC; clone size: NA; V gene: TRBV11-2; J gene: TRBJ2-1; CDR3 length: 19; D gene: TRBD1
CDR3 protein: CASSAGPSDGYNEQFF; CDR3 DNA: TGCGCCAGCAGCGCGGGACCATCCGATGGCTACAATGAGCAGTTCTTC; clone size: NA; V gene: TRBV5-1; J gene: TRBJ2-1; CDR3 length: 16; D gene: NA
CDR3 protein: CASSRTSGNAGEQYF; CDR3 DNA: TGTGCCAGCAGCCGGACTAGCGGGAACGCCGGCGAGCAGTACTTC; clone size: NA; V gene: TRBV11-3; J gene: TRBJ2-7; CDR3 length: 15; D gene: TRBD2
CDR3 protein: CSASRSDRGNSPLHF; CDR3 DNA: TGCAGTGCTAGTAGGTCTGACAGGGGCAATTCACCCCTCCACTTT; clone size: once; V gene: TRBV20-1; J gene: TRBJ1-6; CDR3 length: 15; D gene: TRBD1
CDR3 protein: CASSNPGTSGMYNEQFF; CDR3 DNA: TGTGCCAGCAGCAATCCGGGGACTAGCGGGATGTACAATGAGCAGTTCTTC; clone size: NA; V gene: TRBV9; J gene: TRBJ2-1; CDR3 length: 17; D gene: TRBD2
CDR3 protein: CASSAGGRHQPQHF; CDR3 DNA: TGTGCCAGTAGTGCAGGGGGGCGTCATCAGCCCCAGCATTTT; clone size: NA; V gene: TRBV19; J gene: TRBJ1-5; CDR3 length: 14; D gene: TRBD1
CDR3 protein: CASRSGAGRVGYTF; CDR3 DNA: TGTGCCAGTAGGTCAGGTGCAGGGCGAGTTGGCTACACCTTC; clone size: NA; V gene: TRBV19; J gene: TRBJ1-2; CDR3 length: 14; D gene: NA
CDR3 protein: CASSATGEQPQHF; CDR3 DNA: TGTGCCAGCAGCGCGACAGGGGAGCAGCCCCAGCATTTT; clone size: NA; V gene: TRBV9; J gene: TRBJ1-5; CDR3 length: 13; D gene: TRBD1